This passage covers 20 T cell receptor beta chains from one sample sequenced in a study of post-analysis software for immune sequencing data (dated by TCRdb to about 2015). The antigens of these receptors remain unknown. Receptor libraries were prepared by PCR. Sequencing relied on an Illumina HiSeq 2500. Unique molecular identifiers were incorporated into TCR beta cDNA libraries to reduce PCR and sequencing biases. The public reads were run again by TCRdb, first through fastp at Q25 and then through MiXCR, and only productive beta chains were kept. Identical CDR3 protein sequences are pooled into one entry, listed with their most common genes and DNA. The sample table contains over 700,000 distinct CDR3 sequences; only one count was recorded for 30% of them. Together, the top ten hold around 0.6% of the sample. General study outcomes and caveats: Several TRBV segments, including TRBV5-6, TRBV5-1 and TRBV20-1, were significantly more frequent in patients than controls.

Input material: blood. The receptors come from a girl aged 10 to 17 with multiple sclerosis.

The chain employs TRBV12-3 or TRBV12-4 and TRBJ1-5; tentative D call: TRBD1 (5 bases). The CDR3 contains 16 residues. The ends were cut back, 3 bases at V and 3 bases at J, with 15 bases in the middle. The DNA of the CDR3 is TGTGCCAGCAGTTTGTCCGCAGGACACTTCAATCAGCCCCAGCATTTT. Translated, it gives CASSLSAGHFNQPQHF.

The chain uses TRBV29-1 and TRBJ2-7, with D possibly being TRBD1 or TRBD2 (5 bases each). The CDR3 covers 14 residues. Trimming stripped 5 bases from V and 3 bases from J, with 17 bases between. Germline CDR1 and CDR2: SQVTM and ANQGSEA. CDR3 residues: CSVIDPGPVYEQYF. In DNA form, the CDR3 reads TGCAGCGTTATAGATCCGGGACCGGTCTACGAGCAGTACTTC.

The gene calls are TRBV29-1 and TRBJ2-1; D may be TRBD1 (5 bases). V gave up 7 bases and J gave up 1 base, with 8 bases separating them. Germline CDR1 reads SQVTM; CDR2 reads ANQGSEA. CDR3 size: 12 residues. The CDR3 DNA reads TGCAGCGGAGGACAATCCTACAATGAGCAGTTCTTC. As protein: CSGGQSYNEQFF.

In regard to this clonotype: Relative to the germline gene, one junction end is altered; a read error may explain this. V and J are TRBV5-1 and TRBJ2-1, with 10 bases aligning to TRBD2. CDR1 and CDR2 (germline): SGHRS, YFSETQ. This CDR3 region has 16 residues. CDR3 DNA: TGCGTCAGCAGCCTGATGGGTCTAGCGGGAGTCTATGAGCAGTTCTTC. This encodes CVSSLMGLAGVYEQFF. Using reference TRBV5-1 and TRBJ2-1 for the parts outside the CDR3, the full variable domain is KAGVTQTPRYLIKTRGQQVTLSCSPISGHRSVSWYQQTPGQGLQFLFEYFSETQRNKGNFPGRFSGRQFSNSRSEMNVSTLELGDSALYLCVSSLMGLAGVYEQFFGPGTRLTVL.

This clonotype has more than one count but fewer than ten. V is TRBV5-1 and J is TRBJ2-3, with 9 bases that match TRBD1. The germline CDR1 and CDR2 sequences are SGHRS and YFSETQ. CDR3 length equals 15 residues. The J segment lost 2 bases and the V segment lost 3 bases, leaving 4 bases of the junction unmatched. For the CDR3, the DNA is TGCGCCAGCAGCTCACAGGGGGCGAACACAGATACGCAGTATTTT. Amino acid sequence: CASSSQGANTDTQYF.

This rearrangement joins TRBV6-2 or TRBV6-3 to TRBJ1-5; D is uncertain. The CDR3 is 14 residues long. Germline lookup yields CDR1 MNHEY and CDR2 SVGEGT. V dropped 7 bases and J dropped 8 bases, with 18 bases sitting between them. The CDR3 DNA follows: TGTGCCAGCACCCCCTTAGGTCTAGAGGAGCCCCAGCATTTT. The encoded protein is CASTPLGLEEPQHF.

This chain links TRBV20-1 with TRBJ2-3; D remains unclear. Trimming shortened V by 3 bases and J by 2 bases, and 6 bases separated the two germline ends. This CDR3 has 12 amino acids. Germline CDR1 is DFQATT and CDR2 is SNEGSKA (reference sequence). CDR3 sequence (DNA): TGCAGTGCTAGCGCCCTCACAGATACGCAGTATTTT. Its translation is CSASALTDTQYF.

The chain combines TRBV7-2 with TRBJ2-7; 10 nucleotides align to TRBD1. The CDR3 loop spans 16 amino acids. Germline assignment: CDR1 SGHTA and CDR2 FQGNSA. Trimming at V came to 2 bases and at J to 7 bases, leaving 11 bases not matched to a gene. CDR3 sequence reads: CASSLRFDRGRLEQYF. The DNA for the CDR3 is TGTGCCAGCAGCTTACGTTTCGACAGGGGGCGTCTAGAGCAGTACTTC.

The chain combines TRBV20-1 with TRBJ1-5; possible D gene TRBD1, 5 bases. V was pared by 5 bases and J by 7 bases, with 18 bases between. Germline V lookup: CDR1 DFQATT, CDR2 SNEGSKA (reference sequence). The length of the CDR3 is 14 residues. The CDR3 bases are TGCAGTGCTCGTAGGCCCTCAGGGCAACAGCCCCAGCATTTT. Protein sequence: CSARRPSGQQPQHF.

This chain links TRBV7-2 with TRBJ2-7; D call uncertain. The CDR3 sequence is 14 residues long. Germline V lookup: CDR1 SGHTA, CDR2 FQGNSA. Trimming took off 1 base at V and 4 bases at J, with 11 bases between the two ends. Here the CDR3 DNA reads TGTGCCAGCAGCTTAGTAGGATCCGGATACGAGCAGTACTTC. Amino acids: CASSLVGSGYEQYF. The full variable domain, rest sourced from reference TRBV7-2 and TRBJ2-7, is GAGVSQSPSNKVTEKGKDVELRCDPISGHTALYWYRQSLGQGLEFLIYFQGNSAPDKSGLPSDRFSAERTGGSVSTLTIQRTQQEDSAVYLCASSLVGSGYEQYFGPGTRLTVT.

The V gene is TRBV5-1, the J gene TRBJ1-2; tentatively, D is TRBD1 (5 bases). Trimming shortened V by 4 bases and J by 6 bases, and 13 bases separated the two germline ends. The CDR3 totals 13 residues. Germline V CDR1 and CDR2: SGHRS, YFSETQ. The CDR3 sequence: CASSVGAADGYTF. The DNA of the CDR3 is TGCGCCAGCAGCGTCGGGGCTGCCGATGGCTACACCTTC.

CDR3 sequence: CASGLTYTQYF. The CDR3 nucleotides are TGTGCCAGCGGGCTGACATATACGCAGTATTTT. V and J are TRBV27 and TRBJ2-3; D not certain. Germline CDR1 and CDR2: MNHEY and SMNVEV (reference sequence). V was shortened by 8 bases and J by 7 bases, with 10 bases between the two germline ends. The CDR3 extends over 11 amino acids.

The chain recombines TRBV11-2 with TRBJ2-7; D unresolved. The V gene lost 3 bases and the J gene lost 5 bases, with 11 bases spanning the gap. This CDR3 region has 13 residues. Germline CDR1 SGHAT, CDR2 FQNNGV. CDR3 amino acids: CASSLGPPNEQYF. The DNA for the CDR3 is TGTGCCAGCAGCTTGGGTCCTCCCAACGAGCAGTACTTC. Complete variable domain (other parts from reference TRBV11-2 and TRBJ2-7): EAGVAQSPRYKIIEKRQSVAFWCNPISGHATLYWYQQILGQGPKLLIQFQNNGVVDDSQLPKDRFSAERLKGVDSTLKIQPAKLEDSAVYLCASSLGPPNEQYFGPGTRLTVT.

In its sample, this clonotype was seen many times. The chain has TRBV18 and TRBJ2-7, with D maybe TRBD1 (6 bases). V lost 6 bases, J lost 5 bases, and 17 bases lay in between. Germline V CDR1 and CDR2: KGHSH, LQKENI. The CDR3 covers 14 residues. CDR3: CASSPNDRLNEQYF. In DNA, the CDR3 is TGTGCCAGCTCTCCGAATGACAGGCTCAACGAGCAGTACTTC.

The chain links TRBV20-1 to TRBJ2-3; tentative D call: TRBD1 (6 bases). Germline V gene data show CDR1 as DFQATT and CDR2 as SNEGSKA (reference sequence). This CDR3 is built from 14 residues. V shed 1 base and J shed 2 bases, with 10 bases lying between them. The CDR3 loop is CSARGQAFTDTQYF. CDR3 nucleotide sequence: TGCAGTGCTAGAGGACAGGCGTTCACAGATACGCAGTATTTT.

Many counts were recorded for this clonotype. The CDR3 loop is CASSFGPTNYGYTF. The DNA for the CDR3 is TGTGCCAGCAGTTTCGGTCCCACTAACTATGGCTACACCTTC. V and J are TRBV27 and TRBJ1-2; no reliable D call. Trimming stripped 3 bases from V and 0 bases from J, with 8 bases between. Germline V gives CDR1 MNHEY, CDR2 SMNVEV (reference sequence). The length of the CDR3 is 14 residues.

This clonotype has more than one count but fewer than ten. This chain connects TRBV12-3 or TRBV12-4 to TRBJ2-1; D perhaps matches TRBD2 (5 bases). The V gene lost 6 bases and the J gene lost 8 bases, with 17 bases spanning the gap. The CDR3 sequence is 14 residues long. The CDR3 loop is CASRRTGRRDEQFF. The CDR3 region has the DNA TGTGCCAGCAGACGGACTGGCCGTCGGGATGAGCAGTTCTTC.

There are a few counts of this clonotype. This chain connects TRBV7-2 to TRBJ1-5; no clear D gene. There are 14 residues in the CDR3. CDR1 is SGHTA, CDR2 FQGNSA, per germline. Trimming removed 2 bases at V and 3 bases at J, with 8 bases between. CDR3 residues: CASSLKMSNQPQHF. CDR3 bases: TGTGCCAGCAGCTTAAAGATGTCCAATCAGCCCCAGCATTTT.

This clonotype was recorded a few times. V usage is TRBV28 and J usage is TRBJ1-5; TRBD1 might be the D (6 bases). Trimming stripped 5 bases from V and 0 bases from J, with 17 bases between. CDR3 length: 17 residues. Germline V gene lookup returns CDR1 MDHEN and CDR2 SYDVKM. The CDR3 spells CASSTSTGLYSNQPQHF. The CDR3 nucleotides read TGTGCCAGCAGTACCTCCACAGGGCTATATAGCAATCAGCCCCAGCATTTT.

The J gene is TRBJ2-5, the V gene TRBV9, with 9 positions matching TRBD2. The junction had 11 bases not matched to a gene; V was cut back by 1 base and J by 7 bases. In germline, CDR1 is SGDLS, CDR2 YYNGEE. The CDR3 has 16 amino acids. The CDR3 sequence is CASSVRSDSGRGTQYF. The CDR3 coding sequence is TGTGCCAGCAGCGTAAGGAGCGATAGCGGGAGAGGGACCCAGTACTTC.